This T cell receptor gamma chain was captured by sequencing in a study of γδ T cells in repeated Plasmodium falciparum infection. J gave up 1 base and V 6 bases, and 12 bases lay outside the gene matches. The V gene's germline CDR1 is VINAFY and CDR2 YDVSNSKD. The CDR3 extends over 15 amino acids. Gammadelta T cells were flow-sorted from PBMC into Vgamma9/Vdelta2+ and Vdelta2-negative populations for bulk analysis. TCRdb used CATT to re-call clones from the multiplex PCR reads. Here the sample spans some 13,000 gamma-chain clones, roughly 1.7% being singletons. With regard to this clone: This likely traces to a read error, being one base from a far larger clone.

The sequenced sample was gamma-delta T cells from blood. The gene calls are TRGV5 and TRGJ1 or TRGJ2. This receptor was obtained from a pool of human donors (malaria-infected and uninfected, not separated). The CDR3 DNA sequence: TGTGCCACCTGGCTCTCGTCGTCTAATTATTATAAGAAACTCTTT. Protein: CATWLSSSNYYKKLF.